What follows is one T cell receptor beta chain and its context. The antigen is unknown. Constant-region reverse primers amplified full-length variable regions, followed by semi-nested Nested Universal Primer A PCR. One entry per CDR3 protein, called by TCRdb with MiXCR from the 5' RACE reads. The repertoire holds approximately 40,000 distinct CDR3 sequences, with approximately 22% as singletons. Trimming took off 0 bases at V and 2 bases at J, with 12 bases between the two ends. Germline CDR1 is SGDLS and CDR2 is YYNGEE. This CDR3 region has 15 residues. Treg sorting used a CD4+CD25+CD127-/low gate. Study-level points and caveats: Greatest tumor Treg TCR overlap was with tumor naive CD4+ cells. Larger-cohort validation covered only one TCR beta V-J rearrangement. In terms of TCR gene usage, tumor memory CD4+ T cells clustered together with blood and lymph node memory CD4+ cells, as well as with lymph node naive CD4+ cells.

V is TRBV9 and J is TRBJ2-7, with D uncertain. Specimen: Tregs sorted from blood. This sequence was found in a female donor with breast cancer. CDR3 sequence: CASSVAPAVTYEQYF. The CDR3 DNA follows: TGTGCCAGCAGCGTAGCCCCTGCGGTAACCTACGAGCAGTACTTC.